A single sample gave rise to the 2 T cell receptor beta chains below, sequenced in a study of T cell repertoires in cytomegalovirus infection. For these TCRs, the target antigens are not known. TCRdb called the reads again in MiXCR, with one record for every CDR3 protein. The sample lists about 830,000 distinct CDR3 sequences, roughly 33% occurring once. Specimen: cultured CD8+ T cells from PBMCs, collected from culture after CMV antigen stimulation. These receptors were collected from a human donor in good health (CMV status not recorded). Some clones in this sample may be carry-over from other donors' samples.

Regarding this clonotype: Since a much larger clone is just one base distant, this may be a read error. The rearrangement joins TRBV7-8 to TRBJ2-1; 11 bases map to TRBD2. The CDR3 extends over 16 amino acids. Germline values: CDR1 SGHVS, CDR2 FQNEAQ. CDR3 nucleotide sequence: TGTGTCAGCAGCTACACGACTAGCGGGGCATACAATGAGCAGTTCTTC. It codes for CVSSYTTSGAYNEQFF.

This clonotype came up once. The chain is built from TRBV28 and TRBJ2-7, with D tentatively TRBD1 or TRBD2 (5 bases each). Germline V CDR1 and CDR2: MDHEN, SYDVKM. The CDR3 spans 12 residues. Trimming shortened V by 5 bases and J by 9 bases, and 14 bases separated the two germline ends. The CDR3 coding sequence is TGTGCCAGCAGTCTTTGGGGCCGGGGGCAGTACTTC. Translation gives CASSLWGRGQYF.